Listed below are T cell receptor beta chains from one sample, sequenced in a study of T cell responses to AZD1222 COVID-19 vaccine. Produced via immunoSEQ multiplex PCR; TCRdb's table is partial and in-frame only. This table holds around 100,000 clones, about 86% found once. This sample comprised peripheral blood, obtained on day 0 of AZD1222 vaccination. The origin of the receptors is an adult in good health. Both conserved end residues are part of each CDR3. Each record gives: CDR3 length, V gene, clone size, J gene, D gene, CDR3 protein, CDR3 DNA. D genes are given only for firm matches. Size is stated for part of the rows, as once, few or many counts, or as a class when the clone is expanded.

14	TRBV5-1	-	TRBJ1-1	-	CASSLGTANTEAFF	TGCGCCAGCAGCTTGGGGACAGCGAACACTGAAGCTTTCTTT
14	TRBV30	once	TRBJ1-2	-	CAWRLKGPLGGYTF	TGTGCCTGGAGGCTTAAAGGTCCTTTGGGGGGCTACACCTTC
13	TRBV2	-	TRBJ1-2	-	CASSEGGAGGYTF	TGTGCCAGCAGTGAAGGAGGGGCCGGTGGCTACACCTTC
12	TRBV30	-	TRBJ2-7	TRBD1	CAYDRGPGEQYF	TGTGCCTATGACAGGGGGCCGGGCGAGCAGTACTTC
14	TRBV5-1	-	TRBJ1-3	TRBD1	CASSTGTVGNTIYF	TGCGCCAGCAGCACCGGGACAGTTGGAAACACCATATATTTT
14	TRBV9	once	TRBJ1-6	-	CASSARVGDSPLHF	TGTGCCAGCAGCGCCAGGGTTGGGGATTCACCCCTCCACTTT
14	TRBV6-2/TRBV6-3	-	TRBJ2-1	-	CASSYGSSYNEQFF	TGTGCCAGCAGTTACGGGAGCTCCTACAATGAGCAGTTCTTC
15	TRBV4-2	-	TRBJ1-4	-	CASSLEGRGDEKLFF	TGTGCCAGCAGCCTAGAGGGCAGGGGAGATGAAAAACTGTTTTTT
13	TRBV27	-	TRBJ2-7	TRBD2	CASGGQRGYEQYF	TGTGCCAGCGGCGGTCAGCGGGGTTACGAGCAGTACTTC
15	TRBV5-1	-	TRBJ2-7	TRBD2	CASSSGGLAGDEQYF	TGCGCCAGCAGCTCGGGGGGACTAGCCGGCGACGAGCAGTACTTC
13	TRBV12-3/TRBV12-4	-	TRBJ1-1	TRBD1	CASTRTGGTEAFF	TGTGCCAGCACCCGGACAGGGGGCACTGAAGCTTTCTTT
16	TRBV6-6	-	TRBJ1-3	-	CASSYSIDGGGNTIYF	TGTGCCAGCAGTTACTCGATTGATGGGGGAGGAAACACCATATATTTT
14	TRBV7-2	once	TRBJ1-4	-	CASSPRDPREKLFF	TGTGCCAGCAGCCCCAGGGACCCTAGAGAAAAACTGTTTTTT
12	TRBV28	once	TRBJ2-7	TRBD1	CASSDRDNEQYF	TGTGCCAGCAGTGACAGGGATAACGAGCAGTACTTC
12	TRBV21-1	once	TRBJ2-1	-	CASSTKWGNQFF	TGTGCCAGCAGCACCAAGTGGGGCAACCAGTTCTTC
18	TRBV24-1	few	TRBJ2-3	TRBD1	CATSDPNRGRGVSDTQYF	TGTGCCACCAGTGATCCTAACAGGGGGCGAGGGGTATCAGATACGCAGTATTTT
13	TRBV29-1	-	TRBJ1-1	TRBD1	CSAAGGANTEAFF	TGCAGCGCCGCAGGGGGCGCCAACACTGAAGCTTTCTTT
15	TRBV11-3	-	TRBJ1-2	-	CASSSPVRDLWGYTF	TGTGCCAGCAGCTCCCCAGTGAGAGATCTATGGGGCTACACCTTC
13	TRBV5-6	-	TRBJ1-1	-	CASSLEGDPEAFF	TGTGCCAGCAGCTTGGAAGGGGACCCTGAAGCTTTCTTT
15	TRBV3-1/TRBV3-2	-	TRBJ2-5	-	CASSQELTARETQYF	TGTGCCAGCAGCCAAGAGTTGACAGCGAGGGAGACCCAGTACTTC
14	TRBV9	few	TRBJ2-7	TRBD1	CASSVGTGAREQYF	TGTGCCAGCAGCGTAGGGACAGGGGCGCGGGAGCAGTACTTC
13	TRBV19	-	TRBJ2-1	-	CASSSRRGNEQFF	TGTGCCAGTAGCAGTAGGAGGGGCAATGAGCAGTTCTTC
13	TRBV6-5	once	TRBJ1-6	-	CASSFRDYSPLHF	TGTGCCAGCAGTTTTCGTGATTATTCACCCCTCCACTTT
15	TRBV6-5	-	TRBJ2-7	TRBD2	CASSKPSSGHYEQYF	TGTGCCAGCAGCAAACCCTCTAGCGGGCACTACGAGCAGTACTTC
12	TRBV29-1	-	TRBJ1-1	-	CSVGLKDTEAFF	TGCAGCGTTGGCCTCAAGGACACTGAAGCTTTCTTT
16	TRBV5-6	-	TRBJ2-2	TRBD1	CASSFLGTGWAGELFF	TGTGCCAGCAGCTTTCTTGGGACAGGGTGGGCCGGGGAGCTGTTTTTT
15	TRBV19	once	TRBJ1-1	TRBD1	CASRSDRALNTEAFF	TGTGCCAGTAGGAGTGACAGGGCCCTAAACACTGAAGCTTTCTTT
13	TRBV6-5	-	TRBJ1-3	-	CASRQGSGNTIYF	TGTGCCAGCAGGCAGGGCTCTGGAAACACCATATATTTT
13	TRBV11-2	-	TRBJ1-1	-	CASSLVPRTEAFF	TGTGCCAGCAGCTTAGTCCCTCGAACTGAAGCTTTCTTT
15	TRBV18	-	TRBJ2-7	TRBD2	CASSPTSGTSYEQYF	TGTGCCAGCTCACCGACTAGCGGGACGTCCTACGAGCAGTACTTC
15	TRBV5-6	-	TRBJ2-1	-	CASSLISGLYNEQFF	TGTGCCAGCAGCTTAATCAGCGGGTTATACAATGAGCAGTTCTTC
15	TRBV5-1	once	TRBJ2-5	TRBD2	CASSPGTTTRETQYF	TGCGCCAGCAGCCCCGGGACTACCACTAGGGAGACCCAGTACTTC
15	TRBV7-7	-	TRBJ2-5	TRBD2	CASSLGLAGGETQYF	TGTGCCAGCAGCTTAGGACTAGCGGGGGGTGAGACCCAGTACTTC
13	TRBV25-1	once	TRBJ1-5	-	CASTAGGNQPQHF	TGTGCCAGCACGGCCGGGGGCAATCAGCCCCAGCATTTT
13	TRBV29-1	-	TRBJ1-1	TRBD1	CSVAGQGATEAFF	TGCAGCGTTGCCGGGCAGGGGGCCACTGAAGCTTTCTTT
13	TRBV19	-	TRBJ1-1	TRBD1	CASRDRERIEAFF	TGTGCCAGCCGGGACAGGGAACGTATCGAAGCTTTCTTT
14	TRBV27	-	TRBJ1-2	TRBD1	CATYAGQGIYGYTF	TGTGCCACTTACGCGGGACAGGGTATCTATGGCTACACCTTC
13	TRBV28	-	TRBJ1-2	-	CASSLDGNYGYTF	TGTGCCAGCAGTTTAGACGGGAACTATGGCTACACCTTC
12	TRBV10-3	-	TRBJ1-6	-	CAIRSRNSPLHF	TGTGCCATCAGATCAAGGAATTCACCCCTCCACTTT
15	TRBV14	-	TRBJ2-1	-	CASSPSGGAYNEQFF	TGTGCCAGCAGTCCAAGCGGAGGAGCCTACAATGAGCAGTTCTTC
10	TRBV7-3	few	TRBJ2-4	-	CASGLGYQYF	TGTGCCAGCGGGTTAGGCTACCAGTACTTC
14	TRBV10-3	-	TRBJ2-2	TRBD1	CAISGQGATGELFF	TGTGCCATCAGTGGTCAGGGGGCGACCGGGGAGCTGTTTTTT